One sample yielded the 23 T cell receptor beta chains listed below, sequenced in a study of blood T cell repertoires in COVID-19. TCRdb's copy holds only in-frame clones and misses some; the assay was immunoSEQ multiplex PCR. This sample yields approximately 130,000 clones, of which roughly 90% are seen a single time; approximately 8.1% belongs to the top ten. The sample comprised peripheral blood. Every receptor here comes from a man aged 50 to 59 with acute or convalescent COVID-19.

This clone is a singleton in its sample. The rearrangement uses TRBV10-3 and TRBJ1-1; tentative D call: TRBD1 (5 bases). The CDR3 extends over 14 amino acids. Germline V lookup: CDR1 ENHRY, CDR2 SYGVKD. V gave up 3 bases and J gave up 4 bases, with 12 bases separating them. This CDR3 reads CAISEGVGGTEAFF. The CDR3, as DNA: TGTGCCATCAGTGAAGGGGTCGGGGGCACTGAAGCTTTCTTT.

This chain connects TRBV6-2 or TRBV6-3 to TRBJ2-7; TRBD1 is a possible D gene (5 bases). V gave up 5 bases and J gave up 0 bases, with 20 bases separating them. This CDR3 has 17 amino acids. Germline CDR1 is MNHEY and CDR2 is SVGEGT. The CDR3 DNA sequence: TGTGCCAGCAGTCCAGACCACAACAGGCGCTACTCCTACGAGCAGTACTTC. Translated, it gives CASSPDHNRRYSYEQYF.

This clone was detected only once. Here the CDR3 reads CASRATSGRIHEQYF. The CDR3 DNA reads as TGTGCCAGCAGGGCAACTAGCGGGAGGATCCACGAGCAGTACTTC. This rearrangement joins TRBV6-5 to TRBJ2-7; 12 bases fit TRBD2. Germline loops: CDR1 MNHEY, CDR2 SVGAGI. CDR3 size: 15 residues. Trimming cost V 6 bases and J 5 bases; bases outside gene matches: 8.

The chain is built from TRBV7-8 and TRBJ2-7; perhaps TRBD1 as D (7 bases). CDR3 size: 15 residues. The ends were cut back, 3 bases at V and 1 base at J, with 13 bases in the middle. In germline, CDR1 is SGHVS, CDR2 FQNEAQ. CDR3 in amino acids: CASSFPGGPSYEQYF. In nucleotides, the CDR3 is TGTGCCAGCAGCTTCCCAGGGGGGCCGTCCTACGAGCAGTACTTC.

The gene calls are TRBV10-1 and TRBJ2-3; TRBD2 agrees at 8 bases. Germline-derived CDR1 and CDR2 are WNHNN and SYGVQD (reference sequence). V lost 3 bases to trimming and J lost 4 bases; unmatched junction nucleotides: 12. This CDR3 is 17 amino acids long. CDR3 bases: TGCGCCAGCAGTGATTCGTTCCAGCGGGAGCAGGCAGATACGCAGTATTTT. This codes for CASSDSFQREQADTQYF.

The chain combines TRBV24-1 with TRBJ2-5, with 13 bases matching TRBD2. The length of the CDR3 is 15 residues. Germline V gene sequence: CDR1 KGHDR, CDR2 SFDVKD. With V trimmed by 4 bases and J by 4 bases, 2 bases remained unmatched. CDR3 sequence reads: CATSELAGGRETQYF. CDR3 nucleotide sequence: TGTGCCACCAGTGAACTAGCGGGAGGGCGAGAGACCCAGTACTTC.

V gene TRBV29-1 combines with J gene TRBJ2-5; TRBD2 aligns across 7 bases. The junction had 9 bases not matched to a gene; V was cut back by 6 bases and J by 5 bases. CDR1 SQVTM and CDR2 ANQGSEA come from the germline V gene. The CDR3 runs to 13 residues. The CDR3 protein is CSVLPGLLETQYF. The CDR3, as DNA: TGCAGCGTCCTACCGGGACTATTGGAGACCCAGTACTTC.

The chain uses TRBV30 and TRBJ2-2, with 9 bases matching TRBD2. CDR1 and CDR2 from the germline V gene are GTSNPN and SVGIG (reference sequence). With V trimmed by 0 bases and J by 6 bases, 11 bases remained unmatched. The CDR3 covers 17 residues. CDR3 DNA: TGTGCCTGGAGTGTACTGGGAGCGGGAGGTTCCCCCGGGGAGCTGTTTTTT. Protein product: CAWSVLGAGGSPGELFF.

This clone was detected only once. The chain carries TRBV12-5 and TRBJ1-1; no clear D. The CDR3 consists of 14 residues. V was trimmed by 0 bases and J by 1 base, leaving 6 bases between them. Germline V gene lookup returns CDR1 LGHNT and CDR2 FRNRAP. This CDR3 is CASGLVAGNTEAFF. The CDR3 DNA reads TGTGCTAGTGGTTTGGTGGCAGGGAACACTGAAGCTTTCTTT.

The chain links TRBV12-5 to TRBJ1-4, with a possible D match to TRBD1 (5 bases). From germline, CDR1 is LGHNT and CDR2 FRNRAP. This CDR3 has 16 residues. V was trimmed by 0 bases and J by 7 bases, leaving 15 bases between them. The CDR3 sequence: CASGLVGVTGGEKLFF. The CDR3 region has the DNA TGTGCTAGTGGTTTGGTAGGTGTAACCGGGGGTGAAAAACTGTTTTTT.

This clone appeared once. The V and J genes are TRBV5-1 and TRBJ1-2; D is unresolved. Trimming removed 0 bases from V and 2 bases from J, with 5 bases in between. There are 13 residues in the CDR3. Germline V gene lookup returns CDR1 SGHRS and CDR2 YFSETQ. The CDR3 bases are TGCGCCAGCAGCTTGGACCAGAACTATGGCTACACCTTC. Residues: CASSLDQNYGYTF.

This clone occurred once. The chain links TRBV19 to TRBJ2-7; 8 bases line up with TRBD2. This CDR3 has 15 residues. CDR1 is LNHDA and CDR2 is SQIVND in the germline V gene (reference sequence). V was clipped by 3 bases and J by 1 base; unmatched bases: 5. The DNA of the CDR3 is TGTGCCAGTAGTATCGCGGGAGGAGGTTCCTACGAGCAGTACTTC. Protein product: CASSIAGGGSYEQYF.

The chain joins TRBV7-9 to TRBJ2-7; 10 bases agree with TRBD1. Per germline, CDR1 SEHNR and CDR2 FQNEAQ (reference sequence). CDR3 size: 16 residues. J was trimmed by 4 bases and V by 4 bases; bases with no gene match: 10. The CDR3 DNA sequence: TGTGCCAGCAGCTCCCCCGCCCGGGACAGGGGTTACGAGCAGTACTTC. It is translated as CASSSPARDRGYEQYF. The variable domain in full, with the rest retrieved from reference TRBV7-9 and TRBJ2-7, is DTGVSQNPRHKITKRGQNVTFRCDPISEHNRLYWYRQTLGQGPEFLTYFQNEAQLEKSRLLSDRFSAERPKGSFSTLEIQRTEQGDSAMYLCASSSPARDRGYEQYFGPGTRLTVT.

V gene TRBV6-2 or TRBV6-3 combines with J gene TRBJ1-2, with D unclear. The V gene's germline CDR1 is MNHEY and CDR2 SVGEGT. V was shortened by 2 bases and J by 7 bases, with 8 bases between the two germline ends. CDR3 length equals 12 residues. CDR3 DNA sequence: TGTGCCAGCAGTTACGCGCGGGGTGGCTACACCTTC. This codes for CASSYARGGYTF.

CDR3: CAWSPGIAEAFF. The CDR3 DNA reads TGTGCCTGGAGCCCAGGGATCGCTGAAGCTTTCTTT. J is TRBJ1-1 and V is TRBV30, with D tentatively TRBD1 (5 bases). With 3 bases removed from V and 6 bases from J, the gap between germline ends came to 11 bases. The germline V gene encodes CDR1 GTSNPN and CDR2 SVGIG (reference sequence). The CDR3 loop spans 12 amino acids.

The rearrangement joins TRBV2 to TRBJ1-2; D unclear. Trimming stripped 7 bases from V and 3 bases from J, with 12 bases between. Germline values: CDR1 SNHLY, CDR2 FYNNEI. The CDR3 sequence is 13 residues long. The CDR3 sequence: CASTPPGDYGYTF. As DNA, the CDR3 is TGTGCCAGCACCCCTCCCGGGGACTATGGCTACACCTTC.

V usage is TRBV7-9 and J usage is TRBJ1-1; 7 bases are shared with TRBD1. The length of the CDR3 is 12 residues. CDR1 and CDR2 from the germline V gene are SEHNR and FQNEAQ (reference sequence). V lost 8 bases, J lost 1 base, and 1 base stayed unmatched. The CDR3 reads CASRTGNTEAFF. Written as DNA, the CDR3 is TGTGCCAGCCGGACAGGGAACACTGAAGCTTTCTTT.

The chain joins TRBV10-1 to TRBJ1-5; 11 bases line up with TRBD1. The CDR3 contains 21 residues. With V trimmed by 4 bases and J by 0 bases, 17 bases remained unmatched. Germline V gives CDR1 WNHNN, CDR2 SYGVQD (reference sequence). The CDR3 coding sequence is TGCGCCAGCAGTGCCTACATTAGGGACAGGGGGGGATTCTATAGCAATCAGCCCCAGCATTTT. Translation gives CASSAYIRDRGGFYSNQPQHF.

In nucleotides, the CDR3 is TGTGCCAGCAGTACCGTTCGGGGCACTGAAGCTTTCTTT. It codes for CASSTVRGTEAFF. The V gene is TRBV6-5, the J gene TRBJ1-1; D remains unclear. From germline, CDR1 is MNHEY and CDR2 SVGAGI. The length of the CDR3 is 13 residues. Trimming cost V 5 bases and J 4 bases, with 11 bases left between them.

This chain connects TRBV2 to TRBJ1-2; unclear D gene. The V end lost 1 base, the J end lost 2 bases, and 5 bases lay between the germline ends. Per the germline V gene, CDR1 is SNHLY and CDR2 is FYNNEI. The CDR3 consists of 13 residues. The CDR3, as DNA: TGTGCCAGCAGTGAAGGGCAAAACTATGGCTACACCTTC. Amino acids: CASSEGQNYGYTF.

This chain joins TRBV5-1 and TRBJ2-3, with 15 positions matching TRBD2. Germline lookup yields CDR1 SGHRS and CDR2 YFSETQ. V shed 4 bases, J shed 3 bases, and the junction held 6 bases outside the gene matches. The CDR3 runs 17 residues. CDR3 sequence (DNA): TGCGCCAGCAGCCATGGGACTAGCGGGAGGAGTACAGATACGCAGTATTTT. Its protein is CASSHGTSGRSTDTQYF.

The V and J genes are TRBV19 and TRBJ1-3, with 7 bases identical to TRBD1. The J segment lost 0 bases and the V segment lost 3 bases, leaving 5 bases of the junction unmatched. Germline V gene data show CDR1 as LNHDA and CDR2 as SQIVND (reference sequence). The CDR3 consists of 16 residues. Here the CDR3 DNA reads TGTGCCAGTAGTATTCGTTCAGGGGGCTCTGGAAACACCATATATTTT. Encoded protein: CASSIRSGGSGNTIYF.

V and J are TRBV25-1 and TRBJ2-7, with a tentative D call TRBD1 (6 bases). The V end lost 1 base, the J end lost 4 bases, and 11 bases lay between the germline ends. Germline CDR1 MGHDK, CDR2 SYGVNS. The CDR3 runs 14 residues. In DNA form, the CDR3 reads TGTGCCAGCAGTGAATTTGCAGGGACATACGAGCAGTACTTC. This encodes CASSEFAGTYEQYF.